The rows below give T cell receptor beta chains drawn from one sample of a study of technical replicates of blood from a handful of donors. Clones were sequenced by immunoSEQ multiplex PCR, and TCRdb holds only the in-frame ones, with some missing. This table holds 75,000 to 100,000 clones, roughly 94% found once. Sequencing was performed on T cells isolated from PBMCs. All receptors come from a human donor in good health. Each CDR3 is given with its conserved first and last residue. A D gene is named only where the DNA matches it firmly. Clone size appears in some rows only: once, few, many, or a class for an expanded clone.

CDR3aa: CASSESNSGGPNEQYF
CDR3nt: TGCGCCAGCAGTGAGTCGAACAGCGGGGGACCGAACGAGCAGTACTTC
d_gene: TRBD2
len: 16
j_gene: TRBJ2-7
v_gene: TRBV10-1
abundance: -

CDR3aa: CASSEQGLNYGYTF
CDR3nt: TGTGCCAGCAGTGAACAGGGACTTAACTATGGCTACACCTTC
d_gene: -
len: 14
j_gene: TRBJ1-2
v_gene: TRBV6-1
abundance: -

CDR3aa: CASSTGTSGSYEQYF
CDR3nt: TGCGCCAGCAGTACCGGGACTAGCGGCTCCTACGAGCAGTACTTC
d_gene: TRBD2
len: 15
j_gene: TRBJ2-7
v_gene: TRBV10-1
abundance: once

CDR3aa: CASRGIGLAAYEQYF
CDR3nt: TGTGCCAGCAGGGGCATTGGACTAGCGGCCTACGAGCAGTACTTC
d_gene: TRBD2
len: 15
j_gene: TRBJ2-7
v_gene: TRBV2
abundance: -

CDR3aa: CASSQVQGAYEQYF
CDR3nt: TGTGCCAGCAGCCAAGTTCAGGGGGCCTACGAGCAGTACTTC
d_gene: TRBD1
len: 14
j_gene: TRBJ2-7
v_gene: TRBV14
abundance: -

CDR3aa: CASSANNFRDRGNYGYTF
CDR3nt: TGTGCCAGCAGTGCGAATAACTTCCGGGACAGGGGAAACTATGGCTACACCTTC
d_gene: TRBD1
len: 18
j_gene: TRBJ1-2
v_gene: TRBV28
abundance: -

CDR3aa: CASSRQLNTEAFF
CDR3nt: TGCGCCAGCAGCCGACAGCTGAACACTGAAGCTTTCTTT
d_gene: -
len: 13
j_gene: TRBJ1-1
v_gene: TRBV4-1
abundance: -

CDR3aa: CASSFTGGPYEQYF
CDR3nt: TGTGCCAGCAGCTTCACGGGGGGGCCCTACGAGCAGTACTTC
d_gene: TRBD2
len: 14
j_gene: TRBJ2-7
v_gene: TRBV11-3
abundance: -

CDR3aa: CASSNDRGTAEAFF
CDR3nt: TGTGCCAGCAGCAATGACAGGGGAACCGCTGAAGCTTTCTTT
d_gene: TRBD1
len: 14
j_gene: TRBJ1-1
v_gene: TRBV2
abundance: few

CDR3aa: CASSVGRKGDEKLFF
CDR3nt: TGTGCCAGCAGCGTCGGACGGAAGGGGGATGAAAAACTGTTTTTT
d_gene: -
len: 15
j_gene: TRBJ1-4
v_gene: TRBV9
abundance: -

CDR3aa: CASSPNRNIQYF
CDR3nt: TGTGCCAGCAGCCCCAACAGGAACATTCAGTACTTC
d_gene: -
len: 12
j_gene: TRBJ2-4
v_gene: TRBV21-1
abundance: once

CDR3aa: CAWSVRWAVSGYTF
CDR3nt: TGTGCCTGGAGTGTACGTTGGGCAGTCTCTGGCTACACCTTC
d_gene: -
len: 14
j_gene: TRBJ1-2
v_gene: TRBV30
abundance: once

CDR3aa: CASSHRGTGLETQYF
CDR3nt: TGCGCCAGCAGCCATCGAGGGACAGGGCTGGAGACCCAGTACTTC
d_gene: TRBD1
len: 15
j_gene: TRBJ2-5
v_gene: TRBV4-1
abundance: -

CDR3aa: CASIEPGQGGYEQYF
CDR3nt: TGTGCCAGCATTGAACCTGGACAGGGTGGCTACGAGCAGTACTTC
d_gene: TRBD1
len: 15
j_gene: TRBJ2-7
v_gene: TRBV6-1
abundance: -

CDR3aa: CASSHDYLYEQFF
CDR3nt: TGTGCCAGCAGCCATGACTACCTCTATGAGCAGTTCTTC
d_gene: -
len: 13
j_gene: TRBJ2-1
v_gene: TRBV4-2
abundance: -

CDR3aa: CASSLGDRRQETQYF
CDR3nt: TGCGCCAGCAGCTTGGGGGACAGGCGACAAGAGACCCAGTACTTC
d_gene: TRBD1
len: 15
j_gene: TRBJ2-5
v_gene: TRBV5-1
abundance: -

CDR3aa: CASSLGQLTEAFF
CDR3nt: TGTGCCAGCAGCTTGGGACAGTTGACTGAAGCTTTCTTT
d_gene: TRBD1
len: 13
j_gene: TRBJ1-1
v_gene: TRBV7-2
abundance: -

CDR3aa: CASSERSSTEAFF
CDR3nt: TGTGCCAGCAGCGAGCGGAGTTCGACTGAAGCTTTCTTT
d_gene: -
len: 13
j_gene: TRBJ1-1
v_gene: TRBV5-4
abundance: -

CDR3aa: CASSMSGWDGYTF
CDR3nt: TGTGCCAGTAGTATGTCAGGTTGGGATGGCTACACCTTC
d_gene: -
len: 13
j_gene: TRBJ1-2
v_gene: TRBV19
abundance: -

CDR3aa: CAISEGEGTDGYTF
CDR3nt: TGTGCCATCAGTGAGGGGGAGGGCACCGATGGCTACACCTTC
d_gene: -
len: 14
j_gene: TRBJ1-2
v_gene: TRBV10-3
abundance: -

CDR3aa: CASVQGGTEAFF
CDR3nt: TGTGCCAGCGTACAGGGGGGCACTGAAGCTTTCTTT
d_gene: TRBD1
len: 12
j_gene: TRBJ1-1
v_gene: TRBV6-1
abundance: once

CDR3aa: CASNTGVGEQYF
CDR3nt: TGTGCCAGCAATACAGGGGTAGGTGAGCAGTACTTC
d_gene: TRBD1
len: 12
j_gene: TRBJ2-7
v_gene: TRBV6-5
abundance: -

CDR3aa: CASRVTGAHNEQFF
CDR3nt: TGTGCCAGCAGGGTAACAGGGGCACACAATGAGCAGTTCTTC
d_gene: TRBD1
len: 14
j_gene: TRBJ2-1
v_gene: TRBV28
abundance: -

CDR3aa: CASSSGTLPANTEAFF
CDR3nt: TGCGCCAGCAGCTCCGGGACTTTACCTGCGAACACTGAAGCTTTCTTT
d_gene: -
len: 16
j_gene: TRBJ1-1
v_gene: TRBV5-1
abundance: -

CDR3aa: CASSGRTGQETQYF
CDR3nt: TGTGCCAGTAGCGGGCGGACAGGACAAGAGACCCAGTACTTC
d_gene: TRBD1
len: 14
j_gene: TRBJ2-5
v_gene: TRBV19
abundance: -

CDR3aa: CASSFRATNEKLFF
CDR3nt: TGCGCCAGCAGCTTTCGTGCAACTAATGAAAAACTGTTTTTT
d_gene: -
len: 14
j_gene: TRBJ1-4
v_gene: TRBV5-1
abundance: -

CDR3aa: CASNKPDRSQPNYGYTF
CDR3nt: TGTGCCAGCAACAAGCCGGACAGGAGTCAACCTAACTATGGCTACACCTTC
d_gene: TRBD1
len: 17
j_gene: TRBJ1-2
v_gene: TRBV28
abundance: -

CDR3aa: CASSLRGRPQGGELFF
CDR3nt: TGTGCCAGCTCTCTTAGAGGCAGGCCCCAGGGTGGGGAGCTGTTTTTT
d_gene: -
len: 16
j_gene: TRBJ2-2
v_gene: TRBV11-2
abundance: -

CDR3aa: CASSWAGAHEQFF
CDR3nt: TGTGCCAGCAGTTGGGCAGGGGCCCATGAGCAGTTCTTC
d_gene: -
len: 13
j_gene: TRBJ2-1
v_gene: TRBV28
abundance: -

CDR3aa: CASRRGSGNEQFF
CDR3nt: TGCGCCAGCAGACGCGGGAGTGGAAATGAGCAGTTCTTC
d_gene: TRBD2
len: 13
j_gene: TRBJ2-1
v_gene: TRBV4-1
abundance: few

CDR3aa: CASSTRTGGMGGNTEAFF
CDR3nt: TGTGCCAGCAGCACCCGGACAGGGGGAATGGGAGGGAACACTGAAGCTTTCTTT
d_gene: TRBD1
len: 18
j_gene: TRBJ1-1
v_gene: TRBV11-2
abundance: -

CDR3aa: CAWGRQSNEKLFF
CDR3nt: TGTGCGTGGGGCCGGCAGAGTAATGAAAAACTGTTTTTT
d_gene: -
len: 13
j_gene: TRBJ1-4
v_gene: TRBV6-5
abundance: -

CDR3aa: CASSFPQGPDTQYF
CDR3nt: TGTGCCAGCAGCTTTCCGCAGGGCCCAGATACGCAGTATTTT
d_gene: -
len: 14
j_gene: TRBJ2-3
v_gene: TRBV11-3
abundance: -

CDR3aa: CASSAGLAGRTDTQYF
CDR3nt: TGTGCCAGCAGCGCCGGACTAGCGGGGCGAACAGATACGCAGTATTTT
d_gene: TRBD2
len: 16
j_gene: TRBJ2-3
v_gene: TRBV7-2
abundance: once

CDR3aa: CASSESGQGRETQYF
CDR3nt: TGCGCCAGCAGTGAGTCCGGGCAGGGGAGAGAGACCCAGTACTTC
d_gene: -
len: 15
j_gene: TRBJ2-5
v_gene: TRBV10-1
abundance: -

CDR3aa: CASSLEAGGGYGYTF
CDR3nt: TGTGCCAGCAGCTTAGAGGCAGGGGGAGGCTATGGCTACACCTTC
d_gene: TRBD1
len: 15
j_gene: TRBJ1-2
v_gene: TRBV11-2
abundance: -

CDR3aa: CATSTGGRGGTEAFF
CDR3nt: TGTGCCACCTCAACCGGGGGGCGAGGTGGCACTGAAGCTTTCTTT
d_gene: -
len: 15
j_gene: TRBJ1-1
v_gene: TRBV19
abundance: -

CDR3aa: CSVAGTSGTYEQYF
CDR3nt: TGCAGCGTAGCCGGGACTAGCGGGACCTACGAGCAGTACTTC
d_gene: TRBD2
len: 14
j_gene: TRBJ2-7
v_gene: TRBV29-1
abundance: -

CDR3aa: CASSLGPFWDRAYEQYF
CDR3nt: TGTGCCAGCAGCTTGGGGCCATTTTGGGACAGGGCCTACGAGCAGTACTTC
d_gene: TRBD1
len: 17
j_gene: TRBJ2-7
v_gene: TRBV5-4
abundance: -

CDR3aa: CASSVLLAGGPDTQYF
CDR3nt: TGTGCCAGCAGCGTGCTGCTAGCGGGAGGGCCAGATACGCAGTATTTT
d_gene: TRBD2
len: 16
j_gene: TRBJ2-3
v_gene: TRBV11-2
abundance: -

CDR3aa: CASTKVRPQHF
CDR3nt: TGTGCCAGCACCAAAGTGCGGCCCCAGCATTTT
d_gene: -
len: 11
j_gene: TRBJ1-5
v_gene: TRBV28
abundance: few

CDR3aa: CASSLDRGFRNYEQYF
CDR3nt: TGTGCCAGCAGTTTGGACAGGGGTTTCAGAAACTACGAGCAGTACTTC
d_gene: TRBD1
len: 16
j_gene: TRBJ2-7
v_gene: TRBV5-4
abundance: -

CDR3aa: CAWSPLTANTEAFF
CDR3nt: TGTGCCTGGAGTCCACTCACAGCGAACACTGAAGCTTTCTTT
d_gene: -
len: 14
j_gene: TRBJ1-1
v_gene: TRBV30
abundance: -

CDR3aa: CASSELAGGDTQYF
CDR3nt: TGTGCCAGCAGTGAACTAGCGGGAGGAGATACGCAGTATTTT
d_gene: TRBD2
len: 14
j_gene: TRBJ2-3
v_gene: TRBV2
abundance: -

CDR3aa: CASSLRTSGRYNEQFF
CDR3nt: TGTGCCAGCAGCCTCCGGACTAGCGGGCGGTACAATGAGCAGTTCTTC
d_gene: TRBD2
len: 16
j_gene: TRBJ2-1
v_gene: TRBV7-9
abundance: -

CDR3aa: CASRGRGAGNTEAFF
CDR3nt: TGTGCCAGCAGGGGACGGGGGGCCGGGAACACTGAAGCTTTCTTT
d_gene: -
len: 15
j_gene: TRBJ1-1
v_gene: TRBV2
abundance: -

CDR3aa: CASSFRQEGFYGYTF
CDR3nt: TGTGCCAGCAGTTTTAGGCAGGAGGGGTTCTATGGCTACACCTTC
d_gene: -
len: 15
j_gene: TRBJ1-2
v_gene: TRBV28
abundance: -

CDR3aa: CASRQREGDYEQYF
CDR3nt: TGTGCCAGCAGACAGCGGGAGGGGGACTACGAGCAGTACTTC
d_gene: TRBD2
len: 14
j_gene: TRBJ2-7
v_gene: TRBV7-9
abundance: -

CDR3aa: CASSPTGTGGSPLHF
CDR3nt: TGTGCCAGCAGTCCGACCGGGACAGGCGGTTCACCCCTCCACTTT
d_gene: TRBD1
len: 15
j_gene: TRBJ1-6
v_gene: TRBV6-5
abundance: -

CDR3aa: CASSEKSRGYEQYF
CDR3nt: TGTGCCAGCAGTGAAAAATCTAGAGGCTACGAGCAGTACTTC
d_gene: -
len: 14
j_gene: TRBJ2-7
v_gene: TRBV6-1
abundance: -

CDR3aa: CASSPGTGENYEQYF
CDR3nt: TGTGCCAGCAGCCCCGGGACAGGGGAGAATTACGAGCAGTACTTC
d_gene: TRBD1
len: 15
j_gene: TRBJ2-7
v_gene: TRBV7-8
abundance: -

CDR3aa: CASSLEQGAHNEQFF
CDR3nt: TGTGCCAGCAGCTTGGAGCAGGGGGCGCACAATGAGCAGTTCTTC
d_gene: TRBD1
len: 15
j_gene: TRBJ2-1
v_gene: TRBV5-4
abundance: -

CDR3aa: CASRSQGSGNTIYF
CDR3nt: TGTGCCAGTAGATCGCAGGGATCTGGAAACACCATATATTTT
d_gene: -
len: 14
j_gene: TRBJ1-3
v_gene: TRBV19
abundance: -

CDR3aa: CASSAGLFRRTDTGELFF
CDR3nt: TGTGCCAGTAGTGCCGGACTCTTCCGGCGGACAGACACCGGGGAGCTGTTTTTT
d_gene: -
len: 18
j_gene: TRBJ2-2
v_gene: TRBV19
abundance: -

CDR3aa: CASSYNYEQYF
CDR3nt: TGTGCCAGCAGTTACAACTACGAGCAGTACTTC
d_gene: -
len: 11
j_gene: TRBJ2-7
v_gene: TRBV11-2
abundance: -